This TCR beta chain was obtained from a study of early T cells in non-severe SARS-CoV-2 infection. Study context: With bulk RNA from unsorted whole blood as input, sequencing yielded unpaired chains.

Whole-study results and caveats: The study's VDJdb matching favored anti-spike CD8 responses and missed private and CD4 specificities.

Attachment of unique molecular identifiers to individual cDNA molecules was performed. TCRdb analysed the 5' RACE reads with MiXCR anew, one entry per CDR3 protein. The sample shows 65,000 to 95,000 distinct CDR3 sequences, roughly 4.7% of them seen only once. From germline, CDR1 is SQVTM and CDR2 ANQGSEA. The V and J ends lost 1 base and 2 bases, in that order; junction bases with no gene match: 8. The CDR3 has 15 residues. This clonotype was seen many times. Antigen unknown. The receptor was derived from an adult who was a healthcare worker with PCR-confirmed SARS-CoV-2 infection or an uninfected control (not recorded which). Sequenced here: whole blood, sampled at baseline. This chain links TRBV29-1 with TRBJ2-7, with 7 bases fitting TRBD1. CDR3 sequence: CSVEALTGTAYEQYF. The CDR3 DNA is TGCAGCGTTGAAGCCCTAACGGGGACAGCCTACGAGCAGTACTTC.